This TCR beta chain was sequenced for a study of blood T cell repertoires in COVID-19. Repertoires were generated with immunoSEQ multiplex PCR, while TCRdb's copy carries only in-frame clones and drops some. Of hundreds of thousands of clones listed, approximately 88% are singletons. The origin of this receptor is a woman in her forties or fifties with COVID-19, enrolled during active disease. The sequencing input was peripheral blood.

Here the CDR3 reads CASSLAERTGGPDYGYTF. The DNA for the CDR3 is TGCGCCAGCAGCTTGGCCGAGAGGACAGGGGGCCCGGACTATGGCTACACCTTC. V and J are TRBV5-1 and TRBJ1-2, with 11 bases aligning to TRBD1. The length of the CDR3 is 18 residues. Germline trimming cut 0 bases from V and 3 bases from J; bases unmatched to any gene: 10. Germline V gene sequence: CDR1 SGHRS, CDR2 YFSETQ.